The 9 T cell receptor beta chains below all came from one sample that was sequenced in a study of CD8 T cells in ankylosing spondylitis. TCRdb analysed the 5' RACE reads with MiXCR anew, one entry per CDR3 protein. The sample consists of 150,000 to 200,000 distinct CDR3 sequences, 18% of them appearing once. The sequenced sample was blood, either unsorted or a sorted T cell fraction (not recorded which). The origin of the receptors is a male donor between 5 and 35 years old with ankylosing spondylitis or in good health (not recorded which).

This clonotype was found many times. The chain couples TRBV27 to TRBJ2-3; D gene ambiguous. This CDR3 has 14 residues. Germline values: CDR1 MNHEY, CDR2 SMNVEV (reference sequence). V gave up 3 bases and J gave up 4 bases, with 11 bases separating them. The CDR3 DNA follows: TGTGCCAGCAGTTTCCTAGGAGTTGCAGATACGCAGTATTTT. It yields the protein CASSFLGVADTQYF.

Ten or more counts support this clonotype. This sequence joins TRBV24-1 and TRBJ1-2; D is unclear. V was trimmed by 5 bases and J by 4 bases, leaving 19 bases between them. The CDR3 spans 16 residues. CDR1 is KGHDR and CDR2 is SFDVKD in the germline V gene. CDR3 DNA sequence: TGTGCCACCAGTGCCAGTGAGACGGCGAGAAGCTATGGCTACACCTTC. Its translation: CATSASETARSYGYTF.

This clonotype was observed once. DNA of the CDR3: TGTGCCAGTAGTCCCCGCGGGGGGAGCTCCTACAATGAGCAGTTCTTC. Translated, it gives CASSPRGGSSYNEQFF. The chain carries TRBV19 and TRBJ2-1; 8 bases are shared with TRBD2. Trimming cost V 5 bases and J 0 bases; bases outside gene matches: 6. Per the germline V gene, CDR1 is LNHDA and CDR2 is SQIVND (reference sequence). The CDR3 runs 16 residues.

This clonotype was counted at least ten times. The chain uses TRBV14 and TRBJ2-1; 9 bases line up with TRBD2. Germline V gene data show CDR1 as SGHDN and CDR2 as FVKESK. This CDR3 region has 15 residues. V was pared by 1 base and J by 6 bases, with 4 bases of the junction left unmatched. The DNA of the CDR3 is TGTGCCAGCAGCCAAGGGGCGGGAGGGAGCAATGAGCAGTTCTTC. Translated, it gives CASSQGAGGSNEQFF.

This clonotype was seen many times. The chain uses TRBV7-2 and TRBJ1-1; 9 bases are shared with TRBD1. V lost 4 bases and J lost 4; bases outside the gene matches: 4. Germline V gene data show CDR1 as SGHTA and CDR2 as FQGNSA. This CDR3 contains 14 residues. CDR3 in DNA: TGTGCCAGCAGCTATGACAGGGGGAGCACTGAAGCTTTCTTT. Its translation: CASSYDRGSTEAFF.

This clonotype was counted ten times or more. This rearrangement joins TRBV11-2 to TRBJ2-3; D not certain. The V gene lost 0 bases and the J gene lost 0 bases, with 16 bases spanning the gap. The CDR3 loop spans 18 amino acids. CDR1 is SGHAT, CDR2 FQNNGV, per germline. The chain's CDR3 is CASSLERVPGWSTDTQYF. The DNA for the CDR3 is TGTGCCAGCAGCTTAGAAAGGGTACCTGGGTGGAGCACAGATACGCAGTATTTT.

J is TRBJ1-1 and V is TRBV20-1; a weak D match, TRBD1 (5 bases). From germline, CDR1 is DFQATT and CDR2 SNEGSKA (reference sequence). CDR3 length: 14 residues. The ends were cut back, 5 bases at V and 4 bases at J, with 17 bases in the middle. CDR3: CSASVSQGGTEAFF. CDR3 nucleotide sequence: TGCAGTGCTTCCGTCTCCCAGGGTGGCACTGAAGCTTTCTTT.

This clonotype was seen ten or more times. The rearrangement links TRBV6-2 or TRBV6-3 to TRBJ2-1, with 7 bases fitting TRBD2. The germline V gene encodes CDR1 MNHEY and CDR2 SVGEGT. Trimming took 5 bases from V and 2 from J; bases not matched to a gene: 3. This CDR3 is built from 14 residues. This CDR3 reads CASSESGAYNEQFF. CDR3 bases: TGTGCCAGCAGTGAGAGCGGGGCCTACAATGAGCAGTTCTTC.

This chain connects TRBV29-1 to TRBJ2-1; TRBD2 agrees at 7 bases. V gave up 4 bases and J gave up 4 bases; unmatched junction bases: 7. Germline V lookup: CDR1 SQVTM, CDR2 ANQGSEA. The CDR3 loop spans 14 amino acids. The CDR3 region is CSVGQAGPYNEQFF. CDR3 in DNA: TGCAGCGTTGGTCAAGCGGGACCATACAATGAGCAGTTCTTC.